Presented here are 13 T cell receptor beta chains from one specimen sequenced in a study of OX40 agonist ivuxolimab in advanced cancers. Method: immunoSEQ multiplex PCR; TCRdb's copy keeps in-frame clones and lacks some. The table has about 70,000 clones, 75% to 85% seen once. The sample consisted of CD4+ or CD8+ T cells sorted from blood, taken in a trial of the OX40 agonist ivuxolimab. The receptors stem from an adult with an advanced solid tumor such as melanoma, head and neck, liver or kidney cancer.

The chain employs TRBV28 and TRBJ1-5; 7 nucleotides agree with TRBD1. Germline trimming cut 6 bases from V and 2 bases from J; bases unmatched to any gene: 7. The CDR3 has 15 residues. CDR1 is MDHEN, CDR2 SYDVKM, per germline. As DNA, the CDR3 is TGTGCCAGCAGGCAGGGGGGTTCGGGCAATCAGCCCCAGCATTTT. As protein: CASRQGGSGNQPQHF.

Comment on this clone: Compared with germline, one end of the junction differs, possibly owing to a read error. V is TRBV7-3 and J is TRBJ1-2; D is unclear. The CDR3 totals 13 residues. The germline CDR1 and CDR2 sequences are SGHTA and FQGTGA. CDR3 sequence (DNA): TGTGCCAGCAGCTTCCGCCGGGAAGGGCAGAGGATCTTC. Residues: CASSFRREGQRIF. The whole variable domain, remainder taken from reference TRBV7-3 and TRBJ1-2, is GAGVSQTPSNKVTEKGKYVELRCDPISGHTALYWYRQSLGQGPEFLIYFQGTGAADDSGLPNDRFFAVRPEGSVSTLKIQRTERGDSAVYLCASSFRREGQRIFGSGTRLTVV.

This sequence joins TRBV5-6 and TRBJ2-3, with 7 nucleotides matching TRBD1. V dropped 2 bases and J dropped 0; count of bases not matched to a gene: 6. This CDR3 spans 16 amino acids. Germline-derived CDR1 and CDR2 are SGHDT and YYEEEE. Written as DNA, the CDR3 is TGTGCCAGCAGCTTAAGGGGGCGGATGAGCACAGATACGCAGTATTTT. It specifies CASSLRGRMSTDTQYF.

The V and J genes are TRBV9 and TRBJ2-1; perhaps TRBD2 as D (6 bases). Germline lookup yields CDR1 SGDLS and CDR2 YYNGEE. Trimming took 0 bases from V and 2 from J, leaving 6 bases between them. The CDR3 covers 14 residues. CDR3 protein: CASSVGLAYNEQFF. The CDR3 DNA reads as TGTGCCAGCAGCGTAGGACTAGCCTACAATGAGCAGTTCTTC.

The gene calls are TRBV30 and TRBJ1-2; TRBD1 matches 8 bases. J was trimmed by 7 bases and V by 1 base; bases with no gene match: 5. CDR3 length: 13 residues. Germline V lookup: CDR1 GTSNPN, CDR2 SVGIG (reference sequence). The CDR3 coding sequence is TGTGCCTGGAGTGGTCGGGGACAGGTTGGCTACACCTTC. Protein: CAWSGRGQVGYTF.

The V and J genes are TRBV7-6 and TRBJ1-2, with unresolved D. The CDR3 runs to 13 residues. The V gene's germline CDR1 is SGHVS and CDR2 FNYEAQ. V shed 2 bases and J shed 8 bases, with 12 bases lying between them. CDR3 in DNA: TGTGCCAGCAGCTTAAGGGAGGGTAGGGGCTACACCTTC. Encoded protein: CASSLREGRGYTF. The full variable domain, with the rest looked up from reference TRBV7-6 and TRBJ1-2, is GAGVSQSPRYKVTKRGQDVALRCDPISGHVSLYWYRQALGQGPEFLTYFNYEAQQDKSGLPNDRFSAERPEGSISTLTIQRTEQRDSAMYRCASSLREGRGYTFGSGTRLTVV.

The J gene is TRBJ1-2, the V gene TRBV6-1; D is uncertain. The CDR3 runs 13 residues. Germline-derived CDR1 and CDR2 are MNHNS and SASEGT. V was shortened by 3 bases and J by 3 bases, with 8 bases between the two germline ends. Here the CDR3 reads CASSDWADYGYTF. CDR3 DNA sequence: TGTGCCAGCAGTGACTGGGCGGACTATGGCTACACCTTC.

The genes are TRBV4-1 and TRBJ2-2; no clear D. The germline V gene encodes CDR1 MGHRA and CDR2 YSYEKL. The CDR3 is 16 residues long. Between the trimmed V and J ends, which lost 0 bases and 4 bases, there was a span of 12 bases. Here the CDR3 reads CASSQDKTASTGELFF. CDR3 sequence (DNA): TGCGCCAGCAGCCAAGATAAGACGGCTTCCACCGGGGAGCTGTTTTTT.

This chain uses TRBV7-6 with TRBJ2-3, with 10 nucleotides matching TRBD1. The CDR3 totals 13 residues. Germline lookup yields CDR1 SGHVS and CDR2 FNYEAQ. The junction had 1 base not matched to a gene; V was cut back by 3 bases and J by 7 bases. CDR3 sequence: CASSLDRGNTQYF. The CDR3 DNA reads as TGTGCCAGCAGCTTGGACAGGGGGAATACGCAGTATTTT.

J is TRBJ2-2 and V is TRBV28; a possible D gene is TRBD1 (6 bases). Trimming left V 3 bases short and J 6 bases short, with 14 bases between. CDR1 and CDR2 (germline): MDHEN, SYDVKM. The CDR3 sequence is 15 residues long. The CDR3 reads CASSLGAAGSGELFF. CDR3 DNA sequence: TGTGCCAGCAGTTTGGGGGCGGCAGGGTCCGGGGAGCTGTTTTTT. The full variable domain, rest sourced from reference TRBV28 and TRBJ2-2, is DVKVTQSSRYLVKRTGEKVFLECVQDMDHENMFWYRQDPGLGLRLIYFSYDVKMKEKGDIPEGYSVSREKKERFSLILESASTNQTSMYLCASSLGAAGSGELFFGEGSRLTVL.

The CDR3 is CASSRQETQYF. The CDR3 DNA follows: TGTGCCAGCAGTCGCCAAGAGACCCAGTACTTC. The chain employs TRBV6-5 and TRBJ2-5, with D unclear. V lost 5 bases, J lost 1 base, and 2 bases lay in between. This CDR3 spans 11 amino acids. The germline V gene encodes CDR1 MNHEY and CDR2 SVGAGI.

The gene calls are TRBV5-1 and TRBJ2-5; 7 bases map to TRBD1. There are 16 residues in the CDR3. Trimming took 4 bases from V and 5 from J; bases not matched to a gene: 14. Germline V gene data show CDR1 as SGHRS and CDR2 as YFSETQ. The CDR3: CASSTEAAGGRETQYF. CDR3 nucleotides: TGCGCCAGCAGCACCGAGGCCGCAGGGGGAAGGGAGACCCAGTACTTC. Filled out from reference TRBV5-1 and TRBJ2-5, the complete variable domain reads KAGVTQTPRYLIKTRGQQVTLSCSPISGHRSVSWYQQTPGQGLQFLFEYFSETQRNKGNFPGRFSGRQFSNSRSEMNVSTLELGDSALYLCASSTEAAGGRETQYFGPGTRLLVL.

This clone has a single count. CDR3 in amino acids: CASSAQSAKMNTEAFF. As DNA, the CDR3 is TGCGCCAGCAGTGCACAGTCAGCTAAGATGAACACTGAAGCTTTCTTT. The V call is TRBV10-2, the J call TRBJ1-1; D not certain. In germline, CDR1 is WSHSY, CDR2 SAAADI. Trimming pared 4 bases from V and 0 bases from J, leaving 15 bases between. The CDR3 loop spans 16 amino acids.